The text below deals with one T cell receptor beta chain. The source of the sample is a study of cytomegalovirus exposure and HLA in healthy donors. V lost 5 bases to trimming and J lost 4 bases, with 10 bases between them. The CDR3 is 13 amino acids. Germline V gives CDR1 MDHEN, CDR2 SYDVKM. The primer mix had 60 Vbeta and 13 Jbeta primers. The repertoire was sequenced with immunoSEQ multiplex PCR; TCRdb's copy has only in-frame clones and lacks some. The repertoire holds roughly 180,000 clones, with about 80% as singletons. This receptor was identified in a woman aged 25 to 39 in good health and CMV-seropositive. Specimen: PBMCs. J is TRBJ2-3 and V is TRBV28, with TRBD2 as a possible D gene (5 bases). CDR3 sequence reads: CASSQGSPDTQYF. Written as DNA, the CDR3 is TGTGCCAGCAGTCAAGGGAGTCCAGATACGCAGTATTTT.